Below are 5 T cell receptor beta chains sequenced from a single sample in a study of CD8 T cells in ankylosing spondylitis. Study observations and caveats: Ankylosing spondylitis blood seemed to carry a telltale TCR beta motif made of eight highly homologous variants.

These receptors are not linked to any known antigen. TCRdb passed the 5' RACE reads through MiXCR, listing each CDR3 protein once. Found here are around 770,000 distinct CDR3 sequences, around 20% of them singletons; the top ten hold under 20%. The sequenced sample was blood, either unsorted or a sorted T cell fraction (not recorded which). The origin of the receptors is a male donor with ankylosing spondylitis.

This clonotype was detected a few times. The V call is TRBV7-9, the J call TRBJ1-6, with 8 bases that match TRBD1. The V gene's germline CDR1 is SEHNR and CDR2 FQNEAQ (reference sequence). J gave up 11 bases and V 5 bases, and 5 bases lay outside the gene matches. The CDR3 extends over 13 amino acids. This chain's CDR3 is CASSQDRAPPLHF. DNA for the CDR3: TGTGCCAGCAGCCAGGACAGGGCCCCACCCCTCCACTTT.

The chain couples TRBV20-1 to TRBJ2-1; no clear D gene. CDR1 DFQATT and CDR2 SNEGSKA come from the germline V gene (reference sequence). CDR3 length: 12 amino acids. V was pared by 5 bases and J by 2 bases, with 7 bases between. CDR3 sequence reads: CSASGTYNEQFF. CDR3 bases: TGCAGTGCTTCTGGTACCTACAATGAGCAGTTCTTC.

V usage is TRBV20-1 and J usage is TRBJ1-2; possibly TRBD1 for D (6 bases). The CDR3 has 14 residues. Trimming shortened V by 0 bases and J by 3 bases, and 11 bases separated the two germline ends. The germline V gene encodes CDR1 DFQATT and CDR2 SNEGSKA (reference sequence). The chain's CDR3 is CSAREQGLYYGYTF. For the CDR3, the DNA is TGCAGTGCTAGAGAACAGGGATTGTACTATGGCTACACCTTC.

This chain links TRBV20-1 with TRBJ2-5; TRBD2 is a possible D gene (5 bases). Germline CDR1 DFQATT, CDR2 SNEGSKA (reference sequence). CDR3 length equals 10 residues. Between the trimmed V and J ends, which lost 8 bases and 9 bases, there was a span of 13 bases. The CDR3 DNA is TGCAGTCCAGCCGAGGGAGCCCAGTACTTC. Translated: CSPAEGAQYF.

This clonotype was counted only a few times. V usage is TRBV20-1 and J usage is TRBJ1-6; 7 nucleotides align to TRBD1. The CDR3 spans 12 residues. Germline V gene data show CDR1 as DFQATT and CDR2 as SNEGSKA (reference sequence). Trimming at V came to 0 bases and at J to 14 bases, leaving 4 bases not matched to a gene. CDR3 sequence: CSAREGQSTLHF. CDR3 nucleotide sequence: TGCAGTGCTAGAGAGGGACAGTCTACCCTCCACTTT.